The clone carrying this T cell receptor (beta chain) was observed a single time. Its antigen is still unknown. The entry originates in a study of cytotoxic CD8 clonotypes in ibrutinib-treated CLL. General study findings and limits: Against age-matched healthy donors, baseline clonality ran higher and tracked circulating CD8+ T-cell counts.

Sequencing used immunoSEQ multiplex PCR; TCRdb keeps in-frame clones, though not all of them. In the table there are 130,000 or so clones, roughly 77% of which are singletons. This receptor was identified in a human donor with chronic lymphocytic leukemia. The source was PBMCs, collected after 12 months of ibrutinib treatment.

The DNA of the CDR3 is TGTGCCAGCAGTTCGACAGGGCTATTTCAGTACTTC. It is translated as CASSSTGLFQYF. The rearrangement links TRBV28 to TRBJ2-4; 7 bases match TRBD1. The CDR3 consists of 12 residues. Trimming cost V 4 bases and J 11 bases; bases outside gene matches: 5. Per the germline V gene, CDR1 is MDHEN and CDR2 is SYDVKM.